This T cell receptor (beta chain) was recovered during a study of control samples from healthy donors and cancer patients. The CDR3 runs 14 residues. Germline CDR1 reads SGHTS; CDR2 reads YDEGEE. The V and J ends lost 4 bases and 5 bases respectively, with 15 bases between them. Assay: immunoSEQ multiplex PCR; the TCRdb copy retains only in-frame clones and omits some. Its table records around 190,000 clones. V and J are TRBV5-8 and TRBJ1-2; D is undetermined. Sequencing input: blood. The receptor comes from a woman aged 30 to 39 in good health. The CDR3 spells CASSLGLGGYGYTF. Written as DNA, the CDR3 is TGTGCCAGCAGCCTGGGCCTCGGAGGGTATGGCTACACCTTC.